The present entry profiles one TCR beta chain with its context. This specimen belongs to a study of blood T cell repertoires in COVID-19. The CDR3 loop spans 13 amino acids. The germline V gene has CDR1 MNHEY and CDR2 SVGAGI. V shed 0 bases, J shed 7 bases, and the junction held 2 bases outside the gene matches. The protocol was immunoSEQ multiplex PCR, while the TCRdb copy is restricted to in-frame clones and leaves out a portion. The sample consists of more than 300,000 clones, around nine tenths of them appearing once. The TCR was taken from a young woman with COVID-19, enrolled during active disease. This sequence joins TRBV6-5 and TRBJ1-1; 7 bases are shared with TRBD1. The specimen was peripheral blood. The CDR3, as DNA: TGTGCCAGCAGTTACTCACAGGGGTTTGAAGCTTTCTTT. Translating it yields CASSYSQGFEAFF.